This record covers a single TCR beta chain. The length of the CDR3 is 15 residues. Per germline, CDR1 SNHLY and CDR2 FYNNEI. V dropped 5 bases and J dropped 6; count of bases not matched to a gene: 5. Sequencing used immunoSEQ multiplex PCR; TCRdb keeps in-frame clones, though not all of them. The sample consists of over 30,000 clones, under 95% of them appearing once. The sample is drawn from a study of T cell changes during pregnancy in multiple sclerosis. The chain is built from TRBV2 and TRBJ2-2; 11 bases line up with TRBD2. The sample consisted of CD4+ T cells from peripheral blood mononuclear cells, taken in the third trimester of pregnancy. The TCR sequence derives from a female donor with multiple sclerosis, enrolled in a pregnancy study. This CDR3 is CASSMLAGGSGELFF. DNA for the CDR3: TGTGCCAGCAGTATGCTAGCGGGGGGTTCCGGGGAGCTGTTTTTT.